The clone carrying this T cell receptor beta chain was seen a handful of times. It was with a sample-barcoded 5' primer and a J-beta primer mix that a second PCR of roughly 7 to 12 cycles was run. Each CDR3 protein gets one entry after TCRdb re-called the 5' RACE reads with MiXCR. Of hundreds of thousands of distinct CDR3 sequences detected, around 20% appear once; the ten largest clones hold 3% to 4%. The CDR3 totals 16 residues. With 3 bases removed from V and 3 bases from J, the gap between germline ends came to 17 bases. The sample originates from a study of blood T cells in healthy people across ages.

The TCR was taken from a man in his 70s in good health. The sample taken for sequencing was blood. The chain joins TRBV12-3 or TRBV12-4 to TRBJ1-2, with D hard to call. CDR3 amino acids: CASSFPLSQEDYGYTF. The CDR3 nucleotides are TGTGCCAGCAGTTTCCCCCTCTCGCAGGAAGACTATGGCTACACCTTC.